These T cell receptor beta chains were read from a single sample in a study of blood T cells in healthy people across ages. From the 5' RACE reads, TCRdb called clonotypes with MiXCR, one entry per CDR3 protein. In the table there are approximately 770,000 distinct CDR3 sequences, 58% of which are singletons. The sequenced sample was blood. All receptors come from a man aged 30 to 39 in good health. Both conserved end residues are part of each CDR3. D genes are given only for firm matches. Size tells how often a clone was seen (once, few, many) or the class of an expanded clone, and some rows leave it out.

d_gene: TRBD2
j_gene: TRBJ2-5
v_gene: TRBV7-8
abundance: once
CDR3aa: CASSLGTSRRETQYF
CDR3nt: TGTGCCAGCAGCTTAGGGACTAGTCGACGGGAGACCCAGTACTTC

d_gene: TRBD1
j_gene: TRBJ2-2
v_gene: TRBV27
abundance: once
CDR3aa: CASSQGTGPIVTGELFF
CDR3nt: TGTGCCAGCAGTCAAGGGACAGGGCCCATCGTCACCGGGGAGCTGTTTTTT

d_gene: TRBD1
j_gene: TRBJ2-1
v_gene: TRBV7-9
abundance: -
CDR3aa: CASSFIGGEQFF
CDR3nt: TGTGCCAGCAGCTTTATAGGGGGCGAGCAGTTCTTC

d_gene: TRBD2
j_gene: TRBJ2-5
v_gene: TRBV6-6
abundance: -
CDR3aa: CASNRGDEETQYF
CDR3nt: TGTGCCAGCAACCGGGGGGATGAAGAGACCCAGTACTTC

d_gene: TRBD1
j_gene: TRBJ1-1
v_gene: TRBV10-3
abundance: few
CDR3aa: CAISVQGANTEAFF
CDR3nt: TGTGCCATCAGTGTACAGGGGGCGAACACTGAAGCTTTCTTT

d_gene: -
j_gene: TRBJ1-2
v_gene: TRBV6-5
abundance: once
CDR3aa: CASRKRGEEGGYTF
CDR3nt: TGTGCCAGCAGAAAAAGGGGGGAGGAGGGTGGCTACACCTTC

d_gene: TRBD2
j_gene: TRBJ2-1
v_gene: TRBV7-8
abundance: few
CDR3aa: CASSLELAGAIRGPNEQFF
CDR3nt: TGTGCCAGCAGCTTAGAACTAGCGGGGGCGATTCGAGGACCCAATGAGCAGTTCTTC

d_gene: -
j_gene: TRBJ2-5
v_gene: TRBV11-1
abundance: -
CDR3aa: CASSLPNQETQYF
CDR3nt: TGTGCCAGCAGCTTGCCCAACCAAGAGACCCAGTACTTC

d_gene: -
j_gene: TRBJ2-1
v_gene: TRBV15
abundance: -
CDR3aa: CATSRGFGKGNEQFF
CDR3nt: TGTGCCACCAGCAGAGGGTTCGGTAAGGGCAATGAGCAGTTCTTC

d_gene: -
j_gene: TRBJ2-3
v_gene: TRBV5-1
abundance: -
CDR3aa: CASSKGVASTDTQYF
CDR3nt: TGCGCCAGCAGCAAAGGGGTAGCTAGCACAGATACGCAGTATTTT

d_gene: TRBD1
j_gene: TRBJ1-5
v_gene: TRBV2
abundance: few
CDR3aa: CASREDRSAGPQHF
CDR3nt: TGTGCCAGCAGAGAGGACAGGTCGGCGGGGCCCCAGCATTTT

d_gene: -
j_gene: TRBJ2-3
v_gene: TRBV20-1
abundance: few
CDR3aa: CSASLVLTDTQYF
CDR3nt: TGCAGTGCTAGTCTGGTACTCACAGATACGCAGTATTTT

d_gene: -
j_gene: TRBJ2-4
v_gene: TRBV5-1
abundance: -
CDR3aa: CASSFHTGPDLAKNIQYF
CDR3nt: TGCGCCAGCAGCTTTCATACAGGTCCGGACCTAGCCAAAAACATTCAGTACTTC

d_gene: -
j_gene: TRBJ2-5
v_gene: TRBV20-1
abundance: -
CDR3aa: CSAGEARLVETQYF
CDR3nt: TGCAGTGCGGGCGAAGCACGGCTTGTAGAGACCCAGTACTTC